The 14 T cell receptor beta chains presented below share a single source sample, sequenced in a study of identical twins. In TCRdb, the 5' RACE reads were re-called with MiXCR into one record per CDR3 protein. The sample lists 120,000 to 150,000 distinct CDR3 sequences; approximately 3.5% were seen once. The sequenced sample was memory T cells sorted from blood. The receptors stem from a man between 18 and 29 years old in good health.

This clonotype was detected ten times or more. The V gene is TRBV24-1, the J gene TRBJ1-2; D remains unclear. Trimming took off 1 base at V and 1 base at J, with 6 bases between the two ends. Germline V gene sequence: CDR1 KGHDR, CDR2 SFDVKD. The CDR3 length is 14 residues. CDR3 residues: CATSDLQLNYGYTF. The CDR3 DNA reads TGTGCCACCAGTGATTTACAGCTTAACTATGGCTACACCTTC.

This clonotype was seen ten or more times. The V gene is TRBV5-1, the J gene TRBJ2-2; D might be TRBD1 or TRBD2, each matching 6 bases. Trimming pared 6 bases from V and 3 bases from J, leaving 15 bases between. CDR1 and CDR2 (germline): SGHRS, YFSETQ. The CDR3 covers 15 residues. For the CDR3, the DNA is TGCGCCAGCACCGGAGGGGGGATCCACACCGGGGAGCTGTTTTTT. This codes for CASTGGGIHTGELFF.

This clonotype was counted at least ten times. This chain uses TRBV29-1 with TRBJ2-3, with 9 bases fitting TRBD1. Germline CDR1 SQVTM, CDR2 ANQGSEA. CDR3 size: 15 residues. V lost 5 bases, J lost 6 bases, and 12 bases stayed unmatched. The CDR3 DNA follows: TGCAGCGTTTCGTCCCGGGACAGGGCCCCCGATACGCAGTATTTT. Translating gives CSVSSRDRAPDTQYF.

The sample holds many counts of this clonotype. J is TRBJ2-1 and V is TRBV6-5; 8 positions agree with TRBD2. This CDR3 comprises 15 residues. The J segment lost 6 bases and the V segment lost 4 bases, leaving 8 bases of the junction unmatched. CDR1 is MNHEY, CDR2 SVGAGI, per germline. CDR3 loop: CASSSLAGSGNEQFF. The DNA for the CDR3 is TGTGCCAGCAGTTCCTTAGCGGGATCGGGCAATGAGCAGTTCTTC.

This clonotype came up many times. The rearrangement uses TRBV9 and TRBJ2-3; 8 bases match TRBD1. The CDR3 sequence is 15 residues long. CDR1 and CDR2 from the germline V gene are SGDLS and YYNGEE. J was trimmed by 3 bases and V by 0 bases; bases with no gene match: 3. The CDR3, as DNA: TGTGCCAGCAGCGTAGGAGGACAGGGAACAGATACGCAGTATTTT. Residues: CASSVGGQGTDTQYF.

This clonotype was detected ten times or more. The rearrangement uses TRBV6-1 and TRBJ1-5; TRBD1 agrees at 8 bases. With V trimmed by 2 bases and J by 3 bases, 3 bases remained unmatched. Germline-derived CDR1 and CDR2 are MNHNS and SASEGT. CDR3 size: 15 residues. Here the CDR3 reads CASSERTGSNQPQHF. CDR3 DNA sequence: TGTGCCAGCAGTGAACGGACAGGGTCCAATCAGCCCCAGCATTTT.

The chain recombines TRBV20-1 with TRBJ1-1; D ambiguous. This CDR3 has 13 amino acids. Trimming left V 0 bases short and J 1 base short, with 6 bases between. The germline V gene has CDR1 DFQATT and CDR2 SNEGSKA (reference sequence). CDR3 residues: CSAREGQNTEAFF. The DNA of the CDR3 is TGCAGTGCTAGAGAAGGCCAGAACACTGAAGCTTTCTTT.

This clonotype has a count of ten or more. V is TRBV5-6 and J is TRBJ2-2; 15 nucleotides line up with TRBD2. The CDR3 extends over 17 amino acids. Germline V gene lookup returns CDR1 SGHDT and CDR2 YYEEEE. V trimming: 3 bases; J trimming: 9 bases; junction bases outside the gene matches: 9. CDR3 DNA sequence: TGTGCCAGCAGCTCCGGGACTAGCGGGAGGAACGGGCGGGAGCTGTTTTTT. Its protein product is CASSSGTSGRNGRELFF. Supplemented by reference TRBV5-6 and TRBJ2-2, the full variable domain reads DAGVTQSPTHLIKTRGQQVTLRCSPKSGHDTVSWYQQALGQGPQFIFQYYEEEERQRGNFPDRFSGHQFPNYSSELNVNALLLGDSALYLCASSSGTSGRNGRELFFGEGSRLTVL.

This chain links TRBV7-7 with TRBJ2-5, with D uncertain. V dropped 1 base and J dropped 5 bases, with 14 bases sitting between them. The CDR3 is made up of 15 amino acids. Germline V gene sequence: CDR1 SSHAT, CDR2 FNYEAQ (reference sequence). The CDR3 loop is CASSLGGGLRETQYF. Here the CDR3 DNA reads TGTGCCAGCAGCTTAGGAGGTGGCCTGAGGGAGACCCAGTACTTC.

This clonotype was counted a few times. The rearrangement joins TRBV11-2 to TRBJ2-2; maybe TRBD2 (6 bases). This CDR3 has 16 residues. V was cut by 2 bases and J by 2 bases, with 12 bases left in between. Looked up from germline, CDR1 is SGHAT and CDR2 is FQNNGV. Here the CDR3 reads CASSLIGGFNTGELFF. The CDR3 nucleotides read TGTGCCAGCAGCTTAATCGGGGGATTTAACACCGGGGAGCTGTTTTTT.

This clonotype has a count of ten or more. V usage is TRBV15 and J usage is TRBJ2-5, with D perhaps assigned TRBD1 or TRBD2 (5 bases each). The CDR3 runs to 13 residues. Per the germline V gene, CDR1 is LNHNV and CDR2 is YYDKDF (reference sequence). V dropped 5 bases and J dropped 5 bases, with 12 bases sitting between them. This chain's CDR3 is CATSWGFRETQYF. Written as DNA, the CDR3 is TGTGCCACCAGCTGGGGGTTTCGGGAGACCCAGTACTTC.

In this sample, this clonotype turned up many times. The chain links TRBV28 to TRBJ2-1; D is undetermined. The V gene lost 3 bases and the J gene lost 9 bases, with 15 bases spanning the gap. There are 14 residues in the CDR3. Germline V gene data show CDR1 as MDHEN and CDR2 as SYDVKM. The CDR3 spells CASSFASFFGEQFF. CDR3 bases: TGTGCCAGCAGTTTCGCCTCATTTTTCGGTGAGCAGTTCTTC. The full variable domain, its missing parts supplied by reference TRBV28 and TRBJ2-1, is DVKVTQSSRYLVKRTGEKVFLECVQDMDHENMFWYRQDPGLGLRLIYFSYDVKMKEKGDIPEGYSVSREKKERFSLILESASTNQTSMYLCASSFASFFGEQFFGPGTRLTVL.

This clonotype was observed at least ten times. This chain connects TRBV4-1 to TRBJ2-1, with 12 bases fitting TRBD2. The V segment lost 0 bases and the J segment 6 bases; nucleotides outside the gene matches: 18. There are 21 residues in the CDR3. From germline, CDR1 is MGHRA and CDR2 YSYEKL. DNA for the CDR3: TGCGCCAGCAGCCAAGATCCGGCTGGTTGGCCGACTAGCGGGGGATTCAATGAGCAGTTCTTC. Translation: CASSQDPAGWPTSGGFNEQFF.

This clonotype showed up many times. The chain joins TRBV5-4 to TRBJ2-5, with 8 nucleotides matching TRBD1. V was clipped by 0 bases and J by 4 bases; unmatched bases: 5. The CDR3 consists of 15 residues. The germline gives CDR1 SGHNT, CDR2 YYREEE (reference sequence). DNA of the CDR3: TGTGCCAGCAGCTTGGCCCGACAGGGGAGAGAGACCCAGTACTTC. Its translation: CASSLARQGRETQYF.